This TCR beta chain was captured in a study of graft-versus-host responses after intestinal transplantation (dated by TCRdb to the early 2020s). Background for the entire study: The transplants that recipients received were multivisceral, liver-intestinal, or isolated intestinal. Donor T cell macrochimerism was defined as a peak of at least 4% donor T cells among recipient peripheral blood mononuclear cells. Every recipient was given anti-thymocyte globulin induction, followed by roughly 3 years of maintenance tacrolimus and steroids. A cohort of 24 intestinal transplant recipients, including one retransplant, was enrolled, and 3 patients lacking pretransplant specimens were excluded. Alloreactive clones were identified by sequencing pre-transplant mixed lymphocyte reaction products and comparing them with unstimulated pre-transplant donor and recipient T cells. Bulk TCR-beta CDR3 sequencing was used to track graft-versus-host and host-versus-graft alloreactive T cell clones in the graft, circulation and bone marrow after intestinal transplantation. Rather than going through the commercial service, samples from three later patients were sequenced in-house on an Illumina MiSeq and processed with MiXCR.

To isolate intraepithelial and lamina propria lymphocytes from graft specimens, dithiothreitol, EDTA incubations and collagenase D digestion were used. Serial intestinal graft biopsy specimens collected up to 600 days after transplant underwent bulk TCR-beta sequencing. Points the paper makes about the study in general: GvH clones were detected in recipient bone marrow, and some appeared earlier in ileal mucosa or blood, consistent with an intestinal mucosal origin. Patients with donor T cell macrochimerism had high GvH to HvG T cell clonal ratios in their allografts. Peak levels of circulating GvH clones were associated with declines in HvG clones early after transplant. The relatively low number and heterogeneity of intestinal transplant patients limited the conclusions.

As to this clone: The clone's antigen remains unknown. It has no much larger one-base neighbor in the sample; base qualities were not kept.

The CDR3 sequence holds 15 residues, the cysteine and phenylalanine included. Kept here is only the CDR3 DNA, which spans 45 bases and is read in frame from base 1. Cut back by 3 bases and 0 bases, the V and J ends lie 9 bases apart. The CDR1 and CDR2 encoded by the germline V gene are LGHNA and YNFKEQ. Libraries were made using the immunoSEQ multiplex PCR assay. High-throughput TCR-beta CDR3 sequencing of genomic DNA from most patients was performed by Adaptive Biotechnologies. The published analysis was carried out like this. TCR sequencing data were retrieved from Adaptive's ImmunoSEQ software for more than 15 patients, whereas a few other patients were processed with MiXCR and VDJtools. CDR3 nucleotide sequences shared between donor and recipient were removed because their origin could not be assigned. To count as alloreactive, a clone needed at least 2-fold expansion over unstimulated cells and a minimum CFSE-low frequency of 0.002% (template counts) or 0.001% (read counts). Clones were considered mappable if detected in sequenced pre-transplant spleen, lymph node, or MLR CFSE-low populations of the donor or recipient. The cumulative frequency of alloreactive clones was calculated as a percentage of all sequences, weighted by copy number. This is the immuneACCESS table as TCRdb keeps it, with only in-frame sequences that have V and J called. A part of the clones is gone; compared with another copy, unresolved V genes explain less than half, and the rest is unexplained. V and J calls and clone size come straight from that table; D and trimming were deduced from the DNA. A total of fewer than 25,000 clones appear in this sample, roughly four fifths of them only once. Roughly 3% of the sample comes from the top ten.

This specimen consisted of ileum tissue, obtained 12 days after intestinal transplant. This TCR was sampled from a human patient who received an intestinal transplant, so some T cells may come from the graft donor. The V and J segments used are TRBV4-2 and TRBJ2-1; no D segment can be confidently identified. The CDR3 here reads CASSQETSSYNEQFF. In nucleotide form, the sequence is TGTGCCAGCAGCCAGGAGACGAGCTCCTACAATGAGCAGTTCTTC.